This T cell receptor (beta chain) was documented in a study of blood T cell repertoires in COVID-19. Study-wide context: T cells, B-cell-depleted T cells, or PBMCs supplied cDNA or gDNA.

Study processing details: Amplification from reference gene primers served as the basis for estimated nucleated cell counts. The protocol was immunoSEQ multiplex PCR, while the TCRdb copy is restricted to in-frame clones and leaves out a portion. V, J and clone size are taken as reported in that table, and D and trimming were inferred from the DNA itself. Of 220,000 or so clones listed, 65% to 85% are singletons. Germline CDR1 and CDR2: SGDLS and YYNGEE. This CDR3 contains 16 residues. V dropped 0 bases and J dropped 2; count of bases not matched to a gene: 7. This clonotype was sampled from a woman in her 30s who had recovered from COVID-19. The V and J genes are TRBV9 and TRBJ2-7, with TRBD2 matching 8 bases. The sequencing input was peripheral blood. CDR3 loop: CASSVAGSGAPYEQYF. The CDR3 DNA follows: TGTGCCAGCAGCGTAGCGGGTAGCGGGGCCCCCTACGAGCAGTACTTC.